The clone carrying this T cell receptor (beta chain) was detected ten times or more. Its specificity is not known. The sample belongs to a study of neurological immune-mediated disorders. Background on the study: Relapsing-remitting disease was seen in most of the 34 multiple sclerosis patients, and secondary progressive disease was seen in 3. Regarding the study as a whole: The repertoires of 18 of 34 multiple sclerosis patients fell into one related-CDR3 cluster (a possible signature) under phylogenetic grouping.

With 10-nucleotide random UMIs, 5'RACE was used to make the cDNA. Over 180 million TCR-beta sequences (from 15-18 subjects) were yielded by each sequencing run. TCRdb reprocessed the 5' RACE reads with MiXCR, giving one entry per CDR3 protein. The table lists over 50,000 distinct CDR3 sequences, over 5% of them singletons, with roughly 5% in the top ten. This CDR3 has 13 residues. From germline, CDR1 is SGHDT and CDR2 YYEEEE. V was trimmed by 3 bases and J by 2 bases, leaving 9 bases between them. V and J are TRBV5-6 and TRBJ2-7; perhaps D is TRBD1 or TRBD2 (5 bases each). The sample taken for sequencing was PBMCs. This clonotype originated in a human donor with multiple sclerosis. The donor label of this sample is uncertain. The DNA for the CDR3 is TGTGCCAGCAGCTGGGACGGTACCTACGAGCAGTACTTC. It is translated as CASSWDGTYEQYF.